This T cell receptor beta chain was sequenced for a study of blood T cell repertoires in COVID-19 (dated by TCRdb to about 2020). Turning to the overall study: Collaborator samples came from the United States, Italy and Spain and covered acute and convalescent phases of COVID-19. The prospective study material was composed of cDNA or gDNA derived from T cells, B-cell-depleted T cells, or PBMCs. The dataset comprised deeply sampled blood TCRbeta repertoires from subjects exposed to, actively infected with, or recovered from COVID-19. The repertoires were released in a freely available public database intended as a resource for research on the immune response to SARS-CoV-2. The samples were drawn from two sources: the first 160 participants of the ongoing ImmuneRACE study, and about 1,300 subjects contributed by 6 global collaborators. A de-identified subject ID, COVID-19 status, age in years and sex were almost always included in the sample metadata. Where HLA class I and class II types were available, the types were taken from metadata supplied by the sample provider, not from assay-based typing.

The collaborating institutions used their own protocols to collect whole blood in K2EDTA tubes. For TCRbeta analysis, collaborator samples were shipped as frozen whole blood, as isolated PBMCs, or as DNA extracted from either sample type. Trimming removed 1 base from V and 5 bases from J, leaving 15 bases between the germline ends. From a lookup of the germline V gene, CDR1 and CDR2 are MGHRA and YSYEKL. Measured from the cysteine to the phenylalanine, the CDR3 is 15 residues long. Only the CDR3 DNA is retained, 45 bases long and in frame from the first base. The immunoSEQ Assay, a bias-controlled multiplex PCR, was used to amplify TCRbeta CDR3 regions from genomic DNA. From the authors' description of their analysis: Nucleated cell counts per sample were estimated from amplification of reference gene primers within the assay. To quantify the absolute abundance of each unique TCRbeta CDR3 rearrangement, sequence reads were collapsed and filtered. For each sample, productive Simpson clonality was calculated as the square root of Simpson's diversity index over productive rearrangements. Drawn from immuneACCESS, this table holds only the in-frame rearrangements with V and J called that TCRdb kept. Clones are partly lost; checked studies trace under half to an unresolved V gene and leave the rest unexplained. V and J calls and clone size are given by that table; D and trimming were obtained from the DNA. The sample profile shows hundreds of thousands of clones; around 90% of them were found once. The biggest ten clones account for 3% to 3.5% of the sample.

As concerns this clone: What antigen it recognizes has not been identified. One base away there is no much larger clone; base qualities are not given.

The paper as a whole reports these results and caveats: Clinical and demographic metadata were provided uncurated, with the amount varying by source and participant.

The V and J segments used are TRBV4-1 and TRBJ2-7, and perhaps TRBD2 as D gene, on 7 matching bases. The specimen sequenced was peripheral blood. This clonotype was obtained from a man younger than 35 with active or convalescent COVID-19. The DNA sequence reads TGCGCCAGCAGCCAAGCAAGGGGGGGGACCCACGAGCAGTACTTC. Its translation reads: CASSQARGGTHEQYF.